The source of this T cell receptor beta chain is a study of shared clonotypes between healthy human individuals. Whole-study context: The plates for each donor numbered three CD4 naive, three CD4 memory, two CD8 naive and one CD8 memory.

Concerning this clone: Its specificity is unknown.

Germline CDR1 is MNHNY and CDR2 is SVGAGI (reference sequence). The CDR3 totals 14 residues. The germline V and J ends were trimmed by 2 bases and 4 bases, with 11 bases remaining between them. TCRdb keeps only in-frame clones here, not all; method: immunoSEQ multiplex PCR. The sample lists more than 400,000 clones, 90% to 97% occurring once. Regarding the study as a whole: In having few donors, the study represented limited genetic and exposure-history diversity. Memory subsets generally showed lower estimated richness than naive subsets. Sharing of clonotypes among donors was expected to vary with sequencing depth.

The sequencing sample was made of naive CD4+ T cells sorted from blood. Specified subset: CD45RA+ positively selected. This TCR came from a woman aged 25-40 years in good health. The rearrangement links TRBV6-6 to TRBJ1-1, with D unresolved. In nucleotides, the CDR3 is TGTGCCAGCAGTTACCGAGGGCTGGGCACTGAAGCTTTCTTT. The encoded protein is CASSYRGLGTEAFF.